This entry lists 25 T cell receptor beta chains sequenced from one sample in a study of post-analysis software for immune sequencing data. Study-wide results and caveats: The five TRBV segments detected at higher frequency in patients than in controls included TRBV5-6, TRBV5-1 and TRBV20-1.

Carried by the TCR beta cDNA libraries were unique molecular identifiers. TCRdb used MiXCR to reprocess the PCR reads, holding one entry per CDR3 protein. The table has approximately 440,000 distinct CDR3 sequences, approximately 45% seen once. These receptors lack a known antigen. Sequencing input: blood. These receptors were taken from a girl aged 5 to 17 with multiple sclerosis.

In this sample, this clonotype turned up many times. J is TRBJ2-5 and V is TRBV5-1; D unresolved. This CDR3 is 14 amino acids long. V shed 0 bases and J shed 2 bases, with 8 bases lying between them. The V gene's germline CDR1 is SGHRS and CDR2 YFSETQ. The CDR3 region is CASSLVADQETQYF. In nucleotides, the CDR3 is TGCGCCAGCAGCTTGGTGGCGGATCAAGAGACCCAGTACTTC. Using reference TRBV5-1 and TRBJ2-5 for the parts outside the CDR3, the full variable domain is KAGVTQTPRYLIKTRGQQVTLSCSPISGHRSVSWYQQTPGQGLQFLFEYFSETQRNKGNFPGRFSGRQFSNSRSEMNVSTLELGDSALYLCASSLVADQETQYFGPGTRLLVL.

In this sample, this clonotype turned up a few times. This chain's CDR3 is CASSITSSTDTQYF. CDR3 sequence (DNA): TGTGCCAGCAGCATTACTAGCAGCACAGATACGCAGTATTTT. The rearrangement links TRBV7-2 to TRBJ2-3, with D maybe TRBD2 (6 bases). This CDR3 is built from 14 residues. V lost 5 bases, J lost 0 bases, and 9 bases lay in between. Germline CDR1 and CDR2: SGHTA and FQGNSA.

The V and J genes are TRBV4-2 and TRBJ1-5; D unclear. Germline loops: CDR1 LGHNA, CDR2 YNFKEQ. There are 16 residues in the CDR3. Trimming pared 1 base from V and 5 bases from J, leaving 15 bases between. CDR3 coding DNA: TGTGCCAGCAGCCAAGGTGGTCGATCAGCGTATCAGCCCCAGCATTTT. It translates to CASSQGGRSAYQPQHF.

The chain links TRBV6-5 to TRBJ2-5; tentatively, D is TRBD1 (5 bases). CDR1 and CDR2 from the germline V gene are MNHEY and SVGAGI. V was pared by 6 bases and J by 1 base, with 9 bases between. The CDR3 runs to 13 residues. CDR3 loop: CASSEGVQETQYF. Here the CDR3 DNA reads TGTGCCAGCAGCGAAGGGGTCCAAGAGACCCAGTACTTC.

The chain combines TRBV5-1 with TRBJ2-7; maybe TRBD1 (6 bases). The length of the CDR3 is 16 residues. Trimming pared 0 bases from V and 3 bases from J, leaving 16 bases between. Looked up from germline, CDR1 is SGHRS and CDR2 is YFSETQ. The chain's CDR3 is CASSLGQGTACYEQYF. The CDR3 DNA sequence: TGCGCCAGCAGCTTGGGTCAGGGGACCGCTTGCTACGAGCAGTACTTC.

The J gene is TRBJ2-7, the V gene TRBV28; the D gene could be TRBD1 or TRBD2 (5 bases each). Trimming removed 2 bases from V and 0 bases from J, with 14 bases in between. Per germline, CDR1 MDHEN and CDR2 SYDVKM. This CDR3 contains 16 residues. CDR3 protein: CASSLRNWGNSYEQYF. In nucleotides, the CDR3 is TGTGCCAGCAGTTTACGAAATTGGGGGAACTCCTACGAGCAGTACTTC.

The V gene is TRBV12-3 or TRBV12-4, the J gene TRBJ2-3, with 10 nucleotides matching TRBD2. The CDR3 covers 16 residues. Losses at the gene ends were 5 bases for V and 0 bases for J; bases not matched to a gene: 5. The CDR3 bases are TGTGCCAGCAGTCACCGGGGACTAGCGAGCACAGATACGCAGTATTTT. Translated: CASSHRGLASTDTQYF.

The chain employs TRBV19 and TRBJ2-1; a weak D match, TRBD2 (6 bases). Germline values: CDR1 LNHDA, CDR2 SQIVND (reference sequence). This CDR3 region has 16 residues. Trimming removed 8 bases at V and 1 base at J, with 18 bases between. For the CDR3, the DNA is TGTGCCAGTGCCCTCGGTGGTAGCGGTTCCTACAATGAGCAGTTCTTC. Protein product: CASALGGSGSYNEQFF. The variable domain in full, completed from reference TRBV19 and TRBJ2-1, reads DGGITQSPKYLFRKEGQNVTLSCEQNLNHDAMYWYRQDPGQGLRLIYYSQIVNDFQKGDIAEGYSVSREKKESFPLTVTSAQKNPTAFYLCASALGGSGSYNEQFFGPGTRLTVL.

This clonotype was seen a handful of times. This chain connects TRBV5-5 to TRBJ2-1; no definite D call. Germline CDR1 reads SGHKS; CDR2 reads YYEKEE (reference sequence). V was trimmed by 4 bases and J by 1 base, leaving 9 bases between them. This CDR3 is built from 14 residues. CDR3 protein: CASSGLDSYNEQFF. CDR3 DNA: TGTGCCAGCAGCGGTCTGGATTCCTACAATGAGCAGTTCTTC.

The V and J genes are TRBV5-1 and TRBJ2-5; TRBD2 agrees at 16 bases. CDR1 is SGHRS, CDR2 YFSETQ, per germline. The CDR3 runs to 18 residues. Trimming at V came to 2 bases and at J to 5 bases, leaving 9 bases not matched to a gene. CDR3 region: CASSFAGTSGRAGETQYF. CDR3 in DNA: TGCGCCAGCAGCTTCGCCGGGACTAGCGGGAGGGCTGGGGAGACCCAGTACTTC.

This rearrangement joins TRBV28 to TRBJ2-1, with D tentatively TRBD2 (5 bases). Germline V lookup: CDR1 MDHEN, CDR2 SYDVKM. The CDR3 is 19 residues long. Trimming left V 1 base short and J 4 bases short, with 23 bases between. Here the CDR3 reads CASSLYLVGPDSRYNEQFF. The CDR3 region has the DNA TGTGCCAGCAGTTTATATTTAGTGGGTCCGGACTCGAGATACAATGAGCAGTTCTTC.

The table lists this clonotype with a few counts. In DNA, the CDR3 is TGCAGCGTCCAGACAGGGTACTACGAGCAGTACTTC. Its translation: CSVQTGYYEQYF. The genes are TRBV29-1 and TRBJ2-7; 7 nucleotides align to TRBD1. Germline V gene data show CDR1 as SQVTM and CDR2 as ANQGSEA. This CDR3 region has 12 residues. V dropped 6 bases and J dropped 3; count of bases not matched to a gene: 5.

This chain links TRBV4-2 with TRBJ2-7, with D unresolved. CDR1 and CDR2 from the germline V gene are LGHNA and YNFKEQ. V dropped 0 bases and J dropped 2 bases, with 14 bases sitting between them. This CDR3 is 16 amino acids long. In nucleotides, the CDR3 is TGTGCCAGCAGCCAAGAGGGTCGGCTGGGGACCTACGAGCAGTACTTC. Residues: CASSQEGRLGTYEQYF.

This clonotype was seen once. The chain employs TRBV7-6 and TRBJ2-5; perhaps TRBD1 as D (5 bases). The germline V gene encodes CDR1 SGHVS and CDR2 FNYEAQ. The CDR3 sequence is 13 residues long. Trimming shortened V by 5 bases and J by 5 bases, and 12 bases separated the two germline ends. CDR3: CASSHTGGETQYF. The DNA of the CDR3 is TGTGCCAGCAGCCACACAGGTGGGGAGACCCAGTACTTC.

The V and J genes are TRBV20-1 and TRBJ2-1; a possible D gene is TRBD2 (6 bases). The CDR3 consists of 13 residues. The V end was cut by 8 bases, the J end by 4 bases, with 15 bases between. Germline assignment: CDR1 DFQATT and CDR2 SNEGSKA (reference sequence). CDR3 sequence: CSHPDRGYNEQFF. The CDR3 nucleotides are TGCAGTCACCCGGACCGGGGGTACAATGAGCAGTTCTTC.

The chain joins TRBV7-9 to TRBJ2-3, with a possible D match to TRBD2 (5 bases). Deletions cut 2 bases from V and 6 bases from J, with 18 bases between. The CDR3 has 16 amino acids. Per germline, CDR1 SEHNR and CDR2 FQNEAQ (reference sequence). The CDR3, as DNA: TGTGCCAGCAGCTTAACCCCGAGGGCCGAACATGATACGCAGTATTTT. This sequence encodes CASSLTPRAEHDTQYF. Full variable domain (missing parts from reference TRBV7-9 and TRBJ2-3): DTGVSQNPRHKITKRGQNVTFRCDPISEHNRLYWYRQTLGQGPEFLTYFQNEAQLEKSRLLSDRFSAERPKGSFSTLEIQRTEQGDSAMYLCASSLTPRAEHDTQYFGPGTRLTVL.

V gene TRBV6-2 or TRBV6-3 combines with J gene TRBJ2-2; the D is unclear. Per the germline V gene, CDR1 is MNHEY and CDR2 is SVGEGT. Trimming removed 2 bases from V and 4 bases from J, with 8 bases in between. The CDR3 spans 14 residues. This CDR3 is CASSYILGTGELFF. The CDR3 DNA is TGTGCCAGCAGTTACATCCTAGGCACCGGGGAGCTGTTTTTT.

This clonotype has only a few counts. The CDR3, as DNA: TGCAGTGCTAGAGACGGCAGGGGTTGGGAGACCCAGTACTTC. Protein: CSARDGRGWETQYF. The chain is built from TRBV20-1 and TRBJ2-5; D may be TRBD1 (6 bases). Germline V gene sequence: CDR1 DFQATT, CDR2 SNEGSKA (reference sequence). With 0 bases removed from V and 5 bases from J, the gap between germline ends came to 13 bases. This CDR3 has 14 amino acids.

This clonotype was picked up a small number of times. This chain joins TRBV12-3 or TRBV12-4 and TRBJ2-4; a possible D gene is TRBD2 (6 bases). The V end was cut by 3 bases, the J end by 1 base, with 19 bases between. The CDR3 is 18 amino acids. The CDR3 protein is CASSLAVRLVVAKNIQYF. The CDR3 DNA follows: TGTGCCAGCAGTTTGGCCGTAAGACTAGTAGTCGCCAAAAACATTCAGTACTTC.

The chain combines TRBV20-1 with TRBJ2-1; 10 positions agree with TRBD2. V was pared by 1 base and J by 1 base, with 4 bases of the junction left unmatched. CDR3 size: 16 residues. Germline-derived CDR1 and CDR2 are DFQATT and SNEGSKA (reference sequence). The CDR3 reads CSARAWTSGSYNEQFF. As DNA, the CDR3 is TGCAGTGCTAGAGCCTGGACTAGCGGTTCCTACAATGAGCAGTTCTTC.

CDR3 loop: CASSLGGSGYGETQYF. CDR3 nucleotide sequence: TGTGCCAGCAGTTTAGGCGGGAGCGGGTACGGAGAGACCCAGTACTTC. The V call is TRBV27, the J call TRBJ2-5; TRBD2 matches at 7 bases. CDR1 MNHEY and CDR2 SMNVEV come from the germline V gene (reference sequence). The CDR3 is made up of 16 amino acids. The V and J ends lost 2 bases and 4 bases, in that order; junction bases with no gene match: 10.

The genes are TRBV12-3 or TRBV12-4 and TRBJ1-1, with D uncertain. Trimming cost V 7 bases and J 1 base, with 10 bases left between them. The CDR3 consists of 13 residues. CDR3 amino acids: CASKRSSNTEAFF. The CDR3 nucleotides are TGTGCCAGCAAGCGGTCCTCGAACACTGAAGCTTTCTTT.

This clonotype has a handful of counts. The V call is TRBV7-8, the J call TRBJ2-7; perhaps TRBD2 as D (6 bases). Trimming took off 3 bases at V and 6 bases at J, with 21 bases between the two ends. Germline assignment: CDR1 SGHVS and CDR2 FQNEAQ. The CDR3 totals 16 residues. The CDR3 protein is CASSLLSRRGLGEQYF. The CDR3 DNA follows: TGTGCCAGCAGCTTGTTATCCCGGAGGGGTCTCGGCGAGCAGTACTTC.

The chain uses TRBV5-1 and TRBJ2-4; D not resolved. TRBJ2-7 explains the end of the DNA better; the J call may be wrong. The germline V gene has CDR1 SGHRS and CDR2 YFSETQ. This CDR3 has 13 residues. CDR3 nucleotide sequence: TGCGCCAGCAGCTCGGATAGTTTCTACGAGCAGTACTTC. Residues: CASSSDSFYEQYF.

V is TRBV20-1 and J is TRBJ2-5; D possibly corresponds to TRBD2 (5 bases). V lost 7 bases and J lost 5, with 14 bases in between. Germline CDR1 is DFQATT and CDR2 is SNEGSKA (reference sequence). This CDR3 has 12 residues. As DNA, the CDR3 is TGCAGTGAATCCGGAGGCAGGGAGACCCAGTACTTC. Encoded protein: CSESGGRETQYF.